Sequencing of this TCR beta chain was carried out in a study of neurological immune-mediated disorders. This clonotype was recorded at least ten times. What it recognizes is unknown. Study-wide results and limits: The greatest TCR clonal expansion occurred in HTLV-1-associated myelopathy and the least in multiple sclerosis, which fell below healthy controls. Private repertoires in all groups were suggested by the finding that expanded clones across subjects shared no CDR3 amino acid sequences.

The ends lost 3 bases at V and 7 bases at J; junction bases unmatched: 6. Looked up from germline, CDR1 is SGHRS and CDR2 is YFSETQ. This CDR3 comprises 15 residues. The authors made cDNA by 5'RACE with 10-nucleotide random UMIs. Over 170 million TCR-beta sequences from 15-18 subjects came from every sequencing run. One entry per CDR3 protein results from TCRdb running MiXCR on the 5' RACE reads. The data contain 55,000 to 80,000 distinct CDR3 sequences, approximately 14% of them seen just once; the ten biggest clones take up approximately 4.6%. Time point reported: longitudinal time-point 1 (baseline).

The sequencing input was PBMCs. The receptor was isolated from a female donor with HTLV-1-associated myelopathy (HAM/TSP). The chain joins TRBV5-1 to TRBJ2-1; 11 nucleotides line up with TRBD2. The CDR3 DNA is TGCGCCAGCAGCTCACCGGGACTAGCGGATAATGAGCAGTTCTTC. It codes for CASSSPGLADNEQFF. The whole variable domain, remainder taken from reference TRBV5-1 and TRBJ2-1, is KAGVTQTPRYLIKTRGQQVTLSCSPISGHRSVSWYQQTPGQGLQFLFEYFSETQRNKGNFPGRFSGRQFSNSRSEMNVSTLELGDSALYLCASSSPGLADNEQFFGPGTRLTVL.